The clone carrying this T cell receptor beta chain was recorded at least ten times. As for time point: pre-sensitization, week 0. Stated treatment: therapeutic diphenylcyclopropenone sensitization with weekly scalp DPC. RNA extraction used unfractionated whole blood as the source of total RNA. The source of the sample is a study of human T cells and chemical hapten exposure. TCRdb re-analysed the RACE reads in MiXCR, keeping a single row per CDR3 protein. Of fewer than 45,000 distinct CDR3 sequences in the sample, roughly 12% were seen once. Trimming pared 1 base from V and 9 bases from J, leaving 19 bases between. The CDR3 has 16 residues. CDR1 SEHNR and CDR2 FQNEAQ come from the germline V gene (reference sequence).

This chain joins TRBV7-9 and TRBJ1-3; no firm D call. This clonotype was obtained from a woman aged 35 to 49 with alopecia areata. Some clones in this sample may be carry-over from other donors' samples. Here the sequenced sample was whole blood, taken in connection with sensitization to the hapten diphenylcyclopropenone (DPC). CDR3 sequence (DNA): TGTGCCAGCAGCTTAGACCCGCGCAGGCTTGGTGGCACCATATATTTT. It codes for CASSLDPRRLGGTIYF.